Below, 32 T cell receptor beta chains from the same sample are listed, as sequenced in a study of T cells after yellow fever vaccination (dated by TCRdb to between 2018 and 2021). The intended sense of this specimen's treatment or condition label: live attenuated yellow fever vaccine strain. The library was built by means of 5' RACE. The instrument given in TCRdb is Illumina HiSeq 2500. The raw public data were reprocessed by TCRdb itself: fastp quality trimming at Q25, MiXCR clonotype calling, in-frame beta chains only. Rows merge per CDR3 protein into single entries with the most common DNA and genes. The sample data list about 73,000 distinct CDR3 sequences, and approximately 7.5% of these were observed just once. Together, the top ten hold about 40% of the sample. The sequencing used CD8+ T cells sorted from PBMCs, collected on the day of the yellow fever booster vaccination. The receptors here all came from a man under 40 who received the YFV17D yellow fever vaccine.

The V and J genes are TRBV10-3 and TRBJ2-5; D gene ambiguous. V gave up 2 bases and J gave up 2 bases, with 3 bases separating them. This CDR3 spans 12 amino acids. Germline CDR1 and CDR2: ENHRY and SYGVKD. As DNA, the CDR3 is TGTGCCATCAGTGAGGGGCAAGAGACCCAGTACTTC. Amino acid sequence: CAISEGQETQYF.

The chain carries TRBV9 and TRBJ2-5; weak D call: TRBD2 (6 bases). The CDR3 has 13 amino acids. The germline V and J ends were trimmed by 7 bases and 2 bases, with 12 bases remaining between them. The V gene's germline CDR1 is SGDLS and CDR2 YYNGEE. In DNA form, the CDR3 reads TGTGCCAGCGGGGGGACTTCTCAAGAGACCCAGTACTTC. This encodes CASGGTSQETQYF.

In this sample, this clonotype turned up many times. The chain joins TRBV9 to TRBJ2-7, with TRBD2 matching 9 bases. Germline V gives CDR1 SGDLS, CDR2 YYNGEE. V shed 4 bases, J shed 0 bases, and the junction held 2 bases outside the gene matches. CDR3 length: 14 residues. CDR3 DNA sequence: TGTGCCAGCAGCAATAGCGGGAGCTCCTACGAGCAGTACTTC. It translates to CASSNSGSSYEQYF.

This clonotype was detected only a few times. V usage is TRBV20-1 and J usage is TRBJ2-5, with a possible D match to TRBD2 (7 bases). This CDR3 has 13 amino acids. The V end was cut by 6 bases, the J end by 4 bases, with 15 bases between. Per the germline V gene, CDR1 is DFQATT and CDR2 is SNEGSKA (reference sequence). This chain's CDR3 is CSASGTFGETQYF. CDR3 DNA: TGCAGTGCCAGCGGGACATTCGGAGAGACCCAGTACTTC.

This clonotype was observed a few times. The chain has TRBV5-4 and TRBJ2-3, with 7 bases matching TRBD2. Germline CDR1 reads SGHNT; CDR2 reads YYREEE (reference sequence). This CDR3 is 15 amino acids long. Trimming cost V 4 bases and J 5 bases; bases outside gene matches: 10. The CDR3 is CASSVRAGTRDTQYF. Here the CDR3 DNA reads TGTGCCAGCAGCGTGAGAGCGGGAACTAGAGATACGCAGTATTTT.

In its sample, this clonotype was seen a few times. At one boundary the junction diverges from the germline segment, which might be a read error. The V and J genes are TRBV6-2 or TRBV6-3 and TRBJ2-5; D possibly corresponds to TRBD2 (5 bases). This CDR3 comprises 14 residues. Looked up from germline, CDR1 is MNHEY and CDR2 is SVGEGT. CDR3 sequence: CASSYSTRVAAVKF. As DNA, the CDR3 is TGTGCCAGCAGTTACTCTACGAGGGTGGCTGCCGTTAAATTC.

This chain uses TRBV5-5 with TRBJ2-6; the D call may be TRBD1 or TRBD2 (5 bases each). Deletions cut 6 bases from V and 0 bases from J, with 13 bases between. The CDR3 runs 16 residues. The germline CDR1 and CDR2 sequences are SGHKS and YYEKEE (reference sequence). CDR3 DNA sequence: TGTGCCAGCATGGTGGGACGGAGCTCTGGGGCCAACGTCCTGACTTTC. This codes for CASMVGRSSGANVLTF.

In this sample, this clonotype turned up many times. The V call is TRBV20-1, the J call TRBJ2-1; D not certain. This CDR3 spans 11 amino acids. Trimming cost V 3 bases and J 6 bases, with 6 bases left between them. Germline assignment: CDR1 DFQATT and CDR2 SNEGSKA (reference sequence). CDR3 nucleotides: TGCAGTGCTAGGTACCTCAATGAGCAGTTCTTC. It translates to CSARYLNEQFF.

There are a few counts of this clonotype. The chain employs TRBV7-3 and TRBJ2-1; 9 positions match TRBD2. The CDR3 runs 16 residues. Germline V gene sequence: CDR1 SGHTA, CDR2 FQGTGA. Germline trimming cut 5 bases from V and 3 bases from J; bases unmatched to any gene: 8. The CDR3 coding sequence is TGTGCCAGCAGCATCATCGGGACTAGCAGCTACAATGAGCAGTTCTTC. The encoded protein is CASSIIGTSSYNEQFF.

The sample holds many counts of this clonotype. V and J are TRBV27 and TRBJ2-7; D might be TRBD1 or TRBD2, each matching 5 bases. Looked up from germline, CDR1 is MNHEY and CDR2 is SMNVEV (reference sequence). Trimming left V 0 bases short and J 5 bases short, with 8 bases between. The CDR3 length is 13 residues. The CDR3 sequence is CASSLSGDHEQYF. CDR3 in DNA: TGTGCCAGCAGTTTATCGGGGGACCACGAGCAGTACTTC.

This clonotype occurred a few times. The V and J genes are TRBV25-1 and TRBJ2-1; TRBD1 matches at 7 bases. Germline trimming cut 8 bases from V and 7 bases from J; bases unmatched to any gene: 11. The CDR3 runs 14 residues. The germline V gene encodes CDR1 MGHDK and CDR2 SYGVNS. The CDR3 nucleotides are TGTGCCAGCGGGGAAGAAGGGGGCTGGAATGAGCAGTTCTTC. It yields the protein CASGEEGGWNEQFF.

This chain uses TRBV5-4 with TRBJ2-1; no clear D gene. The V gene's germline CDR1 is SGHNT and CDR2 YYREEE (reference sequence). The CDR3 length is 13 residues. V gave up 0 bases and J gave up 8 bases, with 9 bases separating them. CDR3 DNA: TGTGCCAGCAGCTTGGATAGCCAGGATGAGCAGTTCTTC. It codes for CASSLDSQDEQFF.

The V call is TRBV27, the J call TRBJ2-5; weak D call: TRBD1 (6 bases). Trimming removed 5 bases from V and 2 bases from J, with 15 bases in between. Germline assignment: CDR1 MNHEY and CDR2 SMNVEV (reference sequence). The CDR3 is made up of 15 amino acids. In nucleotides, the CDR3 is TGTGCCAGCAGTAGAAAGACAGGATCGCAAGAGACCCAGTACTTC. Translation: CASSRKTGSQETQYF.

The DNA for the CDR3 is TGTGCCAGCAGCTTAGAGGACTCCTACAATGAGCAGTTCTTC. As protein: CASSLEDSYNEQFF. The rearrangement uses TRBV7-2 and TRBJ2-1, with D uncertain. CDR1 is SGHTA, CDR2 FQGNSA, per germline. The length of the CDR3 is 14 residues. V dropped 1 base and J dropped 0 bases, with 4 bases sitting between them. The full variable domain, in which reference TRBV7-2 and TRBJ2-1 provide the parts outside the CDR3, is GAGVSQSPSNKVTEKGKDVELRCDPISGHTALYWYRQSLGQGLEFLIYFQGNSAPDKSGLPSDRFSAERTGGSVSTLTIQRTQQEDSAVYLCASSLEDSYNEQFFGPGTRLTVL.

This clonotype was seen at least ten times. The CDR3 sequence: CSVDTADNEQFF. The CDR3 DNA sequence: TGCAGCGTTGATACAGCCGACAATGAGCAGTTCTTC. The rearrangement joins TRBV29-1 to TRBJ2-1; unclear D gene. The V gene's germline CDR1 is SQVTM and CDR2 ANQGSEA. V was pared by 3 bases and J by 5 bases, with 8 bases between. CDR3 length: 12 residues.

In its sample, this clonotype was seen many times. The CDR3 region is CATSRNRAGEQFF. The CDR3 DNA sequence: TGTGCCACCAGCAGGAACAGGGCCGGGGAGCAGTTCTTC. The chain uses TRBV15 and TRBJ2-1; D is possibly TRBD1 (6 bases). The ends were cut back, 3 bases at V and 10 bases at J, with 13 bases in the middle. Germline-derived CDR1 and CDR2 are LNHNV and YYDKDF (reference sequence). This CDR3 has 13 residues.

In its sample, this clonotype was seen many times. V usage is TRBV5-1 and J usage is TRBJ2-7; 8 bases agree with TRBD1. V trimming: 1 base; J trimming: 1 base; junction bases outside the gene matches: 7. From germline, CDR1 is SGHRS and CDR2 YFSETQ. This CDR3 comprises 16 residues. CDR3 in amino acids: CASSLRGDRTSYEQYF. CDR3 in DNA: TGCGCCAGCAGCTTGAGGGGGGACAGGACGTCCTACGAGCAGTACTTC.

This clonotype came up a few times. The rearrangement links TRBV28 to TRBJ2-3; 9 bases are a match to TRBD2. Looked up from germline, CDR1 is MDHEN and CDR2 is SYDVKM. V was pared by 5 bases and J by 6 bases, with 21 bases of the junction left unmatched. The length of the CDR3 is 19 residues. The chain's CDR3 is CASSPPRPRRRTSADTQYF. In DNA, the CDR3 is TGTGCCAGCAGTCCCCCCCGACCCAGACGCCGGACTAGCGCGGATACGCAGTATTTT.

This clonotype was detected many times. The rearrangement links TRBV28 to TRBJ2-1; D remains ambiguous. Looked up from germline, CDR1 is MDHEN and CDR2 is SYDVKM. CDR3 length: 14 residues. Between the trimmed V and J ends, which lost 5 bases and 10 bases, there was a span of 18 bases. The CDR3 DNA reads TGTGCCAGCAGTCCCGTGGTGTTCGGTGGAGAGCAGTTCTTC. Encoded protein: CASSPVVFGGEQFF.

A note on this clonotype: This could be a read error, since a much larger clone is one nucleotide away. The J gene is TRBJ2-2, the V gene TRBV6-5; 10 nucleotides agree with TRBD2. Germline values: CDR1 MNHEY, CDR2 SVGAGI. The CDR3 spans 18 residues. CDR3 amino acids: CDRSYPPLAGESGGELFF. The CDR3 DNA reads TGTGACAGAAGTTACCCTCCGCTAGCGGGAGAATCCGGCGGGGAGCTGTTTTTT.

There are many counts of this clonotype. This chain connects TRBV4-1 to TRBJ2-7; D gene uncertain. CDR1 MGHRA and CDR2 YSYEKL come from the germline V gene. Between the trimmed V and J ends, which lost 0 bases and 4 bases, there was a span of 7 bases. The CDR3 runs 13 residues. CDR3 in DNA: TGCGCCAGCAGCCAAGAAGGGTCATACGAGCAGTACTTC. Its translation is CASSQEGSYEQYF.

The genes are TRBV27 and TRBJ2-1; D call uncertain. CDR3 size: 13 residues. Trimming took 5 bases from V and 5 from J, leaving 10 bases between them. Germline values: CDR1 MNHEY, CDR2 SMNVEV (reference sequence). The CDR3 reads CASSNRPHNEQFF. CDR3 bases: TGTGCCAGCAGTAACCGCCCCCACAATGAGCAGTTCTTC.

This clonotype was counted ten times or more. The chain links TRBV4-3 to TRBJ2-1; the D is unclear. The CDR3 loop spans 15 amino acids. Germline V gene data show CDR1 as LGHNA and CDR2 as YSLEER. V was clipped by 0 bases and J by 4 bases, with 10 bases between them. CDR3 nucleotides: TGCGCCAGCAGCCAAGATACGACAAGTTACAATGAGCAGTTCTTC. Residues: CASSQDTTSYNEQFF.

The table lists this clonotype with a few counts. The CDR3 DNA reads TGTGCCAGCAGTGCTGGGTTTGTTGATAATGAGCAGTTCTTC. Encoded protein: CASSAGFVDNEQFF. J is TRBJ2-1 and V is TRBV2; D gene ambiguous. Germline V gene data show CDR1 as SNHLY and CDR2 as FYNNEI. V lost 4 bases, J lost 7 bases, and 14 bases lay in between. The CDR3 loop spans 14 amino acids.

The chain uses TRBV10-2 and TRBJ1-2; D not certain. CDR1 is WSHSY and CDR2 is SAAADI in the germline V gene. V was cut by 4 bases and J by 5 bases, with 11 bases left in between. This CDR3 comprises 13 residues. CDR3 region: CASSGANTYGYTF. In DNA form, the CDR3 reads TGCGCCAGCAGTGGGGCGAACACGTATGGCTACACCTTC.

At least ten counts were recorded for this clonotype. The J gene is TRBJ2-7, the V gene TRBV7-6; 7 nucleotides align to TRBD1. The V and J ends lost 0 bases and 2 bases, in that order; junction bases with no gene match: 1. The CDR3 runs to 14 residues. Germline assignment: CDR1 SGHVS and CDR2 FNYEAQ. DNA for the CDR3: TGTGCCAGCAGCTTAGCAGGGGGCACCTACGAGCAGTACTTC. Translated: CASSLAGGTYEQYF.

The V gene is TRBV20-1, the J gene TRBJ2-7; TRBD1 aligns across 9 bases. Germline CDR1 and CDR2: DFQATT and SNEGSKA (reference sequence). This CDR3 spans 14 amino acids. V lost 2 bases, J lost 6 bases, and 8 bases stayed unmatched. CDR3 region: CSARFRDRVTEQYF. The CDR3 bases are TGCAGTGCTAGATTCCGGGACAGGGTAACCGAGCAGTACTTC.

There are a few counts of this clonotype. This chain joins TRBV12-3 or TRBV12-4 and TRBJ1-5; TRBD1 agrees at 7 bases. The CDR3 spans 16 residues. V was pared by 2 bases and J by 3 bases, with 7 bases of the junction left unmatched. CDR3 loop: CASSLSGTDSNQPQHF. The CDR3 DNA reads TGTGCCAGCAGTTTATCCGGGACAGATTCCAATCAGCCCCAGCATTTT.

In this sample, this clonotype turned up a few times. The rearrangement uses TRBV6-5 and TRBJ1-1; no clear D gene. V shed 2 bases and J shed 4 bases, with 11 bases lying between them. CDR1 and CDR2 from the germline V gene are MNHEY and SVGAGI. CDR3 size: 14 residues. For the CDR3, the DNA is TGTGCCAGCAGTTACCAGATCCGGGGCACTGAAGCTTTCTTT. Translating it yields CASSYQIRGTEAFF.

This clonotype has more than one count but fewer than ten. J is TRBJ2-7 and V is TRBV4-1, with D uncertain. V lost 4 bases, J lost 5 bases, and 15 bases lay in between. Germline CDR1 and CDR2: MGHRA and YSYEKL. This CDR3 is built from 14 residues. CDR3: CASSPLKGGDEQYF. CDR3 coding DNA: TGCGCCAGCAGCCCCTTGAAAGGTGGGGACGAGCAGTACTTC.

This clonotype has a count of ten or more. This chain uses TRBV7-3 with TRBJ2-2; D is unclear. In germline, CDR1 is SGHTA, CDR2 FQGTGA. CDR3 length: 14 residues. With 1 base removed from V and 1 base from J, the gap between germline ends came to 4 bases. In DNA, the CDR3 is TGTGCCAGCAGCTTAATGGTGAACACCGGGGAGCTGTTTTTT. Its protein is CASSLMVNTGELFF.

The chain joins TRBV11-2 to TRBJ2-1, with 7 positions matching TRBD2. In germline, CDR1 is SGHAT, CDR2 FQNNGV. V trimming: 4 bases; J trimming: 9 bases; junction bases outside the gene matches: 3. The CDR3 sequence is 12 residues long. CDR3 loop: CASSSGGSEQFF. The CDR3 DNA reads as TGTGCCAGCAGCTCCGGGGGGAGTGAGCAGTTCTTC.